This T cell receptor (beta chain) emerged from a study of T cell changes during pregnancy in multiple sclerosis (dated by TCRdb to about 2019). The study in broad terms: The study looked at changes in the T cell repertoire across pregnancy in women with multiple sclerosis.

The library was built by means of the immunoSEQ multiplex PCR assay. The immuneACCESS repertoire file appears here via TCRdb, limited to in-frame rearrangements. These files lack a portion of the clones; in checked studies, under half of the deficit traces to unresolved V genes, and the cause of the others is not known. The sample profile shows about 86,000 clones; approximately 90% of them were found once. The ten largest clonotypes hold more than 1.5% of the sample. The germline V gene encodes CDR1 LNHDA and CDR2 SQIVND (reference sequence). Taken from cysteine to phenylalanine, the CDR3 has 13 residues. Left in the record is the CDR3 DNA by itself, 39 bases read in frame from the first base. Ends trimmed: V by 3 bases, J by 7 bases; bases unmatched to a gene: 5. About this clone itself: Its antigen is still unknown. No base quality values were provided; no much bigger clone lies one nucleotide off.

This sequence was found in a female donor in good health, enrolled as a control in a pregnancy study. The rearrangement joined TRBV19 to TRBJ1-2; 7 junctional bases match TRBD1. The sample was peripheral blood, taken in the first trimester of pregnancy. The nucleotides read TGTGCCAGTAGTATTGGACAGGTCCTTGGCTACACCTTC. Its coded protein is CASSIGQVLGYTF. The CDR3 plus the reference TRBV19 and TRBJ1-2 genes for the other parts give the full variable domain: DGGITQSPKYLFRKEGQNVTLSCEQNLNHDAMYWYRQDPGQGLRLIYYSQIVNDFQKGDIAEGYSVSREKKESFPLTVTSAQKNPTAFYLCASSIGQVLGYTFGSGTRLTVV.